These 10 T cell receptor beta chains were sequenced from one sample in a study of Graves' ophthalmopathy and Graves' hyperthyroidism. Amplified TCR beta CDR3 regions were obtained using RNA transcripts as template. First-round RT-PCR with HTBI primers preceded a second-round multiplex PCR. TCRdb recomputed calls from the multiplex PCR reads with MiXCR, one row per CDR3 protein. Of over a million distinct CDR3 sequences listed, about 38% are singletons. Sequences were obtained from peripheral blood or thyroid tissue (not recorded which). The receptors derive from an adult man with Graves' hyperthyroidism.

In the case of this clonotype: This may come from a read error, since a much larger clone is one base off. The missing conserved phenylalanine or tryptophan at the end of this CDR3 makes a read error likely. V and J are TRBV9 and TRBJ2-5, with 11 bases identical to TRBD2. CDR1 is SGDLS and CDR2 is YYNGEE in the germline V gene. This CDR3 is 16 amino acids long. After removal of 4 bases from V and 7 bases from J, the junction contained 12 bases not matched to a gene. CDR3 sequence (DNA): TGTGCCAGCAGCCCGGGGACTAGCGGAATCTATGGGACCCAGTACCTC. Translated: CASSPGTSGIYGTQYL.

This clonotype was detected a few times. This chain uses TRBV7-2 with TRBJ1-5; no clear D. V lost 5 bases and J 3 bases, leaving 11 bases between the germline ends. Per germline, CDR1 SGHTA and CDR2 FQGNSA. This CDR3 region has 14 residues. The CDR3 is CASSQSYNNQPQHF. DNA for the CDR3: TGTGCCAGCAGCCAGAGCTACAACAATCAGCCCCAGCATTTT.

The chain couples TRBV12-3 or TRBV12-4 to TRBJ1-3, with 7 bases identical to TRBD1. Trimming at V came to 11 bases and at J to 2 bases, leaving 6 bases not matched to a gene. CDR3 length: 13 residues. The CDR3 protein is CAGGGGPGNTIYF. CDR3 nucleotide sequence: TGTGCCGGGGGAGGGGGCCCTGGAAACACCATATATTTT.

This clonotype came up many times. The gene calls are TRBV19 and TRBJ1-3; 7 positions agree with TRBD1. J gave up 0 bases and V 5 bases, and 4 bases lay outside the gene matches. Germline V gene data show CDR1 as LNHDA and CDR2 as SQIVND (reference sequence). The CDR3 has 15 residues. The CDR3 here is CASSAWDSSGNTIYF. Here the CDR3 DNA reads TGTGCCAGTAGTGCGTGGGACAGCTCTGGAAACACCATATATTTT.

V gene TRBV11-2 combines with J gene TRBJ2-2, with 8 bases lining up with TRBD2. Germline V gives CDR1 SGHAT, CDR2 FQNNGV. After removal of 5 bases from V and 0 bases from J, the junction contained 5 bases not matched to a gene. The CDR3 runs to 16 residues. The CDR3 protein is CASSQAAGANTGELFF. CDR3 DNA: TGTGCCAGCAGCCAAGCAGCGGGAGCGAACACCGGGGAGCTGTTTTTT.

This sequence joins TRBV29-1 and TRBJ2-2; tentative D call: TRBD1 (5 bases). Deletions cut 7 bases from V and 1 base from J, with 10 bases between. The length of the CDR3 is 13 residues. CDR1 is SQVTM and CDR2 is ANQGSEA in the germline V gene. Here the CDR3 DNA reads TGCAGCGGGATCCAGGGGAACACCGGGGAGCTGTTTTTT. Protein sequence: CSGIQGNTGELFF.

A note on this clonotype: One end of the junction does not line up with germline, which may come from a read error. The rearrangement joins TRBV10-3 to TRBJ1-5; D might be TRBD1 (6 bases). Germline assignment: CDR1 ENHRY and CDR2 SYGVKD. This CDR3 has 15 residues. The CDR3: CASSFTGPSVQPQHF. DNA of the CDR3: TGTGCCAGCAGTTTCACAGGGCCTTCGGTTCAGCCCCAGCATTTT.

This clonotype was seen only once. A much larger clone lies a single base off, so this may be a read error. The chain joins TRBV5-4 to TRBJ2-5; 9 positions match TRBD2. V gave up 3 bases and J gave up 0 bases; unmatched junction bases: 12. The CDR3 contains 18 residues. Germline V gene lookup returns CDR1 SGHNT and CDR2 YYREEE (reference sequence). This CDR3 is CASSWKLAGCRYQETQYF. In nucleotides, the CDR3 is TGTGCCAGCAGCTGGAAGCTAGCGGGGTGCCGGTACCAAGAGACCCAGTACTTC.

This clonotype was found many times. The chain recombines TRBV5-6 with TRBJ2-5, with 9 positions matching TRBD2. Germline V gives CDR1 SGHDT, CDR2 YYEEEE. The CDR3 loop spans 15 amino acids. Germline trimming cut 3 bases from V and 7 bases from J; bases unmatched to any gene: 10. DNA of the CDR3: TGTGCCAGCAGCTCCGTACTTAGCGGGGGAGGGACCCAGTACTTC. Its translation is CASSSVLSGGGTQYF.

This clonotype was counted ten times or more. The chain employs TRBV20-1 and TRBJ1-1, with 8 bases lining up with TRBD1. V was pared by 3 bases and J by 4 bases, with 4 bases of the junction left unmatched. The CDR3 is made up of 13 amino acids. Germline CDR1 is DFQATT and CDR2 is SNEGSKA (reference sequence). The CDR3 nucleotides are TGCAGTGCTAGGGGACAGGTTTTCACTGAAGCTTTCTTT. This sequence encodes CSARGQVFTEAFF.